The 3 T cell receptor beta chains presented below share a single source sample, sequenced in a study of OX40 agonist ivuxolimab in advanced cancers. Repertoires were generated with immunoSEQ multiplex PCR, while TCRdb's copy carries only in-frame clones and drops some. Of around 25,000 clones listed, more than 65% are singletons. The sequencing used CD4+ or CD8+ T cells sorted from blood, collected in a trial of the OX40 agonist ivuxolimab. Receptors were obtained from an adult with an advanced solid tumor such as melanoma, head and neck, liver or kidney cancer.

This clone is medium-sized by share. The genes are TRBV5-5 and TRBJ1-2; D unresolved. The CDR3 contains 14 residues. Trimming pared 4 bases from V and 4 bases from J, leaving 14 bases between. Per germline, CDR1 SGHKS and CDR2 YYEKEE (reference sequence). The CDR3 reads CASSAGFLPYGYTF. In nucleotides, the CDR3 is TGTGCCAGCAGCGCCGGGTTCCTCCCCTATGGCTACACCTTC.

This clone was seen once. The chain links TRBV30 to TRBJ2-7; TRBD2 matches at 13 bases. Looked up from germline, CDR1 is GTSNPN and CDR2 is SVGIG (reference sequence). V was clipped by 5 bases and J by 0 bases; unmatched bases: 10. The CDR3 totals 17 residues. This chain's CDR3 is CAWHTGLAGVTSYEQYF. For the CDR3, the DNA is TGTGCCTGGCATACCGGACTAGCGGGGGTAACCTCCTACGAGCAGTACTTC. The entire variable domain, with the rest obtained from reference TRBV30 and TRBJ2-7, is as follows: SQTIHQWPATLVQPVGSPLSLECTVEGTSNPNLYWYRQAAGRGLQLLFYSVGIGQISSEVPQNLSASRPQDRQFILSSKKLLLSDSGFYLCAWHTGLAGVTSYEQYFGPGTRLTVT.

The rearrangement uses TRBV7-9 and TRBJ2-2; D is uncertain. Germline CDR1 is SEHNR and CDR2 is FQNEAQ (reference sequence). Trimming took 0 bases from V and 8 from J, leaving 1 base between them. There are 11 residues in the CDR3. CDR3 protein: CASSLAGELFF. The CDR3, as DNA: TGTGCCAGCAGCTTAGCTGGGGAGCTGTTTTTT.